Listed below are T cell receptor beta chains from one sample, sequenced in a study of shared clonotypes between healthy human individuals. Repertoires were generated with immunoSEQ multiplex PCR, while TCRdb's copy carries only in-frame clones and drops some. The sample shows 550,000 to 700,000 clones, 73% of them seen only once. The sample comprised memory CD4+ T cells sorted from blood. These receptors were obtained from a woman aged 25-40 years in good health. The conserved cysteine and the conserved F or W are not part of the CDR3 here.

TRBV7-2	TRBJ1-1	ASSRGNTEAF
TRBV18	TRBJ1-1	ASSPYADEAF
TRBV5-1	TRBJ2-3	ASSLGQGGDTQY
TRBV2	TRBJ1-2	ASSGQLINYGYT
TRBV28	TRBJ2-5	ASSSGGGFETQY
TRBV18	TRBJ1-4	ASSPGTGPEKLF
TRBV28	TRBJ1-2	ASCTGAANYGYT
TRBV19	TRBJ1-1	ASSYQTANTEAF
TRBV6-4	TRBJ2-3	ASSSGAGDTQY
TRBV19	TRBJ2-3	ASSIVTGADTQY
TRBV28	TRBJ2-7	ASKKWDRPYEQY
TRBV5-1	TRBJ1-5	ASSSIQTPGQVNQPQH
TRBV5-1	TRBJ2-7	ASSFGSFAEQY
TRBV5-1	TRBJ2-7	ASSWGQGSDEQY
TRBV5-1	TRBJ2-7	ASNRLGPYDEQY
TRBV5-1	TRBJ2-7	ASSDGYEQY